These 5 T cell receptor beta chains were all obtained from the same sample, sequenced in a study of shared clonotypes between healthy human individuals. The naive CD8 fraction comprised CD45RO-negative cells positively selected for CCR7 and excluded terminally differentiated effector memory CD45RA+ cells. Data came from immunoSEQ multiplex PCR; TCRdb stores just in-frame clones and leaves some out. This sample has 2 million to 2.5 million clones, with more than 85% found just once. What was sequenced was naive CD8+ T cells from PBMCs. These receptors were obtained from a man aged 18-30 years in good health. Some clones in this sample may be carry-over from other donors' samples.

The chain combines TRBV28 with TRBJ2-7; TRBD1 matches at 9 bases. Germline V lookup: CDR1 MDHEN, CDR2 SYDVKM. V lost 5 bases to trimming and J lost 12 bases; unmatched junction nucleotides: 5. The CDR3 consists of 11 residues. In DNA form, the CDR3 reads TGTGCCAGCAGTCCCGGGACAGGGCTGTACTTC. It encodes CASSPGTGLYF. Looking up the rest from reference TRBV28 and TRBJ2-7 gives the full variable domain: DVKVTQSSRYLVKRTGEKVFLECVQDMDHENMFWYRQDPGLGLRLIYFSYDVKMKEKGDIPEGYSVSREKKERFSLILESASTNQTSMYLCASSPGTGLYFGPGTRLTVT.

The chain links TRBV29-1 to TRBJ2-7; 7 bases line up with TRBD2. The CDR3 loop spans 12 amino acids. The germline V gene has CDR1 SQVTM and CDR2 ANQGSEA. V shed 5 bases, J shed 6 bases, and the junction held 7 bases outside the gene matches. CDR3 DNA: TGCAGCGTTCATGAGGGAGGGAGCGAGCAGTACTTC. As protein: CSVHEGGSEQYF.

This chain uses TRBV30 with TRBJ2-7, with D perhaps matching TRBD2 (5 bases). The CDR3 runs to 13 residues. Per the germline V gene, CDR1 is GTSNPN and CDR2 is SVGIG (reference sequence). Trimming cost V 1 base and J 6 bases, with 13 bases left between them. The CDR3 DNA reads TGTGCCTGGAGTGCCCTACTAGGCCCCGAGCAGTACTTC. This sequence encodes CAWSALLGPEQYF.

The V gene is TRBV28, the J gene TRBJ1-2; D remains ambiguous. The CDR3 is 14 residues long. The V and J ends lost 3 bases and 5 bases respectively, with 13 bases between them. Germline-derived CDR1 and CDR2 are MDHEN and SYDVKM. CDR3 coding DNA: TGTGCCAGCAGTTTCCCCCGGCGGCAGTATGGCTACACCTTC. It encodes CASSFPRRQYGYTF.

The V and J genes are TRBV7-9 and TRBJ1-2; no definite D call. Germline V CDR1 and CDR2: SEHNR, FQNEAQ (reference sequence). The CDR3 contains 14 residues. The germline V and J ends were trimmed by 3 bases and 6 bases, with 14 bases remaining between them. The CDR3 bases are TGTGCCAGCAGCTTTGGTTCAGCGGAGGATGGCTACACCTTC. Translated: CASSFGSAEDGYTF.